The entry that follows covers one T cell receptor beta chain sequence. What it binds is not known. Being one base from a much bigger clone, this may be a read error. Quantitative 5'-RACE was performed with molecular barcodes, and it yielded the TCR beta libraries. One entry per CDR3 protein, called by TCRdb with MiXCR from the 5' RACE reads. The data contain more than 300,000 distinct CDR3 sequences, 8% of them singletons. This entry belongs to a study of CD8 T cells in ankylosing spondylitis. There are 15 residues in the CDR3. CDR1 SGHRS and CDR2 YFSETQ come from the germline V gene. V dropped 3 bases and J dropped 0; count of bases not matched to a gene: 5. Broader study findings: A motif in TCR beta, a set of 8 or 9 highly homologous variants, appeared characteristic of ankylosing spondylitis blood. Within peripheral blood, clones linked to disease were CD8+ and relatively rare. Reportedly, disease-linked clones are significantly enriched in ankylosing spondylitis patients' matched synovial fluid.

Source material: blood, either unsorted or a sorted T cell fraction (not recorded which). The TCR comes from a male donor with ankylosing spondylitis. The genes are TRBV5-1 and TRBJ1-1; 7 bases agree with TRBD1. The CDR3 loop reads CASSSGTAMNTEAFF. Written as DNA, the CDR3 is TGCGCCAGCAGCTCCGGGACAGCCATGAACACTGAAGCTTTCTTT.